This entry lists 17 T cell receptor beta chains sequenced from one sample in a study of tumor-infiltrating lymphocytes in primary liver carcinoma. Making TCR beta cDNA involved roughly 0.55 ug total RNA and a constant-region primer. Three nested multiplex PCR rounds of slightly modified ARM-PCR generated TCR beta libraries. The first two PCR rounds used TRBV1-TRBV30 primers with a Cbeta primer, approximately 10 cycles each. MiXCR, applied by TCRdb to the multiplex PCR reads, yields one record per CDR3 protein. Of just over 300,000 distinct CDR3 sequences in the sample, about three fifths were seen once. They got blood RNA out of unsorted whole blood and also pulled out germline DNA. Sequenced material: peripheral blood. The origin of the receptors is a woman aged 25 to 39 with primary liver carcinoma and hepatitis B virus infection.

This clonotype showed up just a few times. The chain links TRBV6-5 to TRBJ2-3, with D perhaps TRBD1 (6 bases). Trimming took off 5 bases at V and 4 bases at J, with 16 bases between the two ends. The CDR3 sequence is 15 residues long. Germline loops: CDR1 MNHEY, CDR2 SVGAGI. CDR3 nucleotides: TGTGCCAGCAGTCCACAACAGGGACGGGCAGATACGCAGTATTTT. Its translation is CASSPQQGRADTQYF.

This clonotype was found a few times. The V gene is TRBV7-9, the J gene TRBJ2-3; TRBD2 aligns across 8 bases. The germline V gene has CDR1 SEHNR and CDR2 FQNEAQ (reference sequence). The CDR3 spans 13 residues. The V and J ends lost 4 bases and 9 bases, in that order; junction bases with no gene match: 6. CDR3 nucleotides: TGTGCCAGCAGCTCCTTAGCGGGACGAACGCAGTATTTT. The encoded protein is CASSSLAGRTQYF.

For this clonotype: Since a much larger clone is just one base distant, this may be a read error. The chain is built from TRBV6-2 or TRBV6-3 and TRBJ2-7, with 8 bases aligning to TRBD1. V lost 0 bases and J lost 9; bases outside the gene matches: 16. Germline lookup yields CDR1 MNHEY and CDR2 SVGEGT. This CDR3 has 17 residues. The CDR3 DNA sequence: TGTGCCAGCAGTTACTCGACAAGCGACAGGGGCAGCAACGGGCAGTACTTC. This codes for CASSYSTSDRGSNGQYF.

This chain links TRBV13 with TRBJ2-3; 7 bases line up with TRBD2. Germline V CDR1 and CDR2: PRHDT, FYEKMQ (reference sequence). With 5 bases clipped from V and 5 bases from J, the junction kept 16 bases outside the gene matches. This CDR3 is 17 amino acids long. The CDR3 here is CASSTSPTSTEIDTQYF. The CDR3 nucleotides read TGTGCCAGCAGCACCTCCCCGACTAGCACGGAGATAGATACGCAGTATTTT. Full variable domain (outside the CDR3, taken from reference TRBV13 and TRBJ2-3): AAGVIQSPRHLIKEKRETATLKCYPIPRHDTVYWYQQGPGQDPQFLISFYEKMQSDKGSIPDRFSAQQFSDYHSELNMSSLELGDSALYFCASSTSPTSTEIDTQYFGPGTRLTVL.

This rearrangement joins TRBV4-1 to TRBJ2-1; no definite D call. V was trimmed by 0 bases and J by 5 bases, leaving 14 bases between them. CDR1 is MGHRA and CDR2 is YSYEKL in the germline V gene. This CDR3 has 16 amino acids. Written as DNA, the CDR3 is TGCGCCAGCAGCCAAGAAATGGCAGTGGGTAACAATGAGCAGTTCTTC. Translated: CASSQEMAVGNNEQFF.

Details on this clonotype: This may come from a read error, since a much larger clone is one base off. The J gene is TRBJ2-3, the V gene TRBV6-2 or TRBV6-3; 13 positions match TRBD2. The V segment lost 5 bases and the J segment 8 bases; nucleotides outside the gene matches: 7. Looked up from germline, CDR1 is MNHEY and CDR2 is SVGEGT. The CDR3 is made up of 15 amino acids. This CDR3 reads CASSDRLAGGVTQYF. As DNA, the CDR3 is TGTGCCAGCAGTGACAGACTAGCGGGAGGTGTTACGCAGTATTTT.

Remarks on this clonotype: One end of the junction fails to match germline, which may point to a read error. The V and J genes are TRBV4-3 and TRBJ2-3; tentatively, D is TRBD2 (5 bases). The germline V gene encodes CDR1 LGHNA and CDR2 YSLEER. The CDR3 loop spans 17 amino acids. The CDR3 region has the DNA TGCGCCAGGAGCCAAGATACTAGTGGCTTGAGCACAGATACGCAGTATTTT. Amino acid sequence: CARSQDTSGLSTDTQYF.

V usage is TRBV4-3 and J usage is TRBJ2-1; 10 bases align to TRBD2. J gave up 4 bases and V 4 bases, and 13 bases lay outside the gene matches. Germline CDR1 LGHNA, CDR2 YSLEER. The CDR3 is made up of 18 amino acids. In nucleotides, the CDR3 is TGCGCCAGCAGCCGACAAGCCCTTCTAGCGGGAGCTTACAATGAGCAGTTCTTC. This sequence encodes CASSRQALLAGAYNEQFF.

As for this clonotype: This may stem from a read error, because a much larger clone lies one nucleotide away. The rearrangement links TRBV4-1 to TRBJ2-1; weak D call: TRBD2 (5 bases). The germline CDR1 and CDR2 sequences are MGHRA and YSYEKL. There are 13 residues in the CDR3. Trimming took 4 bases from V and 6 from J, leaving 10 bases between them. The CDR3 bases are TGCGCCAGCAGCCGAGTGCTAGCCAATGAGCAGTTCTTC. It is translated as CASSRVLANEQFF.

CDR3 bases: TGTGCCAGTAGTATGCGACAGGGTGCTGATGAAGCTTTCTTT. Residues: CASSMRQGADEAFF. This rearrangement joins TRBV19 to TRBJ1-1; 7 positions agree with TRBD1. The CDR3 consists of 14 residues. Germline V CDR1 and CDR2: LNHDA, SQIVND (reference sequence). V lost 3 bases, J lost 7 bases, and 8 bases stayed unmatched.

This clonotype was found a few times. J is TRBJ1-4 and V is TRBV7-8; D is undetermined. Germline V CDR1 and CDR2: SGHVS, FQNEAQ. The CDR3 has 14 residues. V was cut by 5 bases and J by 2 bases, with 9 bases left in between. CDR3 in DNA: TGTGCCAGCAGCCCCAGGACGACTAATGAAAAACTGTTTTTT. Residues: CASSPRTTNEKLFF.

This clonotype was counted ten times or more. The chain combines TRBV29-1 with TRBJ1-1; 7 bases align to TRBD1. Germline V CDR1 and CDR2: SQVTM, ANQGSEA. Trimming at V came to 7 bases and at J to 7 bases, leaving 3 bases not matched to a gene. This CDR3 region has 10 residues. The chain's CDR3 is CSGGTDEAFF. The CDR3 DNA reads as TGCAGCGGGGGGACAGATGAAGCTTTCTTT.

In regard to this clonotype: A much larger clone sits a single nucleotide away, making a read error possible. The chain is built from TRBV29-1 and TRBJ2-2, with TRBD2 matching over 9 bases. Germline CDR1 is SQVTM and CDR2 is ANQGSEA. The ends lost 6 bases at V and 1 base at J; junction bases unmatched: 9. The CDR3 spans 16 residues. The CDR3 DNA follows: TGCAGCGTGAAAGCGACACTAGCGGGGAACACCGGGGAGCTGTTTTTT. Its translation is CSVKATLAGNTGELFF.

The rearrangement links TRBV13 to TRBJ1-6; D is unresolved. Germline V gene sequence: CDR1 PRHDT, CDR2 FYEKMQ (reference sequence). The length of the CDR3 is 13 residues. The V end was cut by 4 bases, the J end by 6 bases, with 7 bases between. The CDR3 reads CASSSGGNSPLHF. The CDR3 DNA reads TGTGCCAGCAGCTCCGGCGGTAATTCACCCCTCCACTTT.

As to this clonotype: A much larger clone sits a single nucleotide away, making a read error possible. V and J are TRBV10-3 and TRBJ1-4; D remains ambiguous. Trimming cost V 3 bases and J 5 bases, with 7 bases left between them. Germline V gives CDR1 ENHRY, CDR2 SYGVKD. The length of the CDR3 is 13 residues. The CDR3 DNA follows: TGTGCCATCAGTGAAGGTAAAAATGAAAAACTGTTTTTT. Translating it yields CAISEGKNEKLFF.

In regard to this clonotype: The junction differs from germline at one of its ends, possibly a read error. The chain joins TRBV2 to TRBJ2-2; no clear D gene. The CDR3 totals 14 residues. Germline V gene sequence: CDR1 SNHLY, CDR2 FYNNEI. The CDR3 loop reads CSSSDPANTGELFF. CDR3 nucleotides: TGTTCCAGCAGTGACCCAGCGAACACCGGGGAGCTGTTTTTT.

In regard to this clonotype: Sequence at one end of the junction differs from germline and may be a read error. This rearrangement joins TRBV11-2 to TRBJ2-3; tentatively, D is TRBD1 (5 bases). CDR3 length: 16 residues. Germline V gene data show CDR1 as SGHAT and CDR2 as FQNNGV. As DNA, the CDR3 is TGTGCCAGCAGCTCAAGAACAGGCCTTGGCACAGATACGCACTATTTT. Protein: CASSSRTGLGTDTHYF.